Given below is one T cell receptor (beta chain) in context. This clone was observed a single time. Its antigen is still unknown. No much larger clonotype is one base removed from it; base qualities were not supplied. The record originates from a study of blood T cell repertoires in COVID-19 (dated by TCRdb to the early 2020s). Study-wide context: Collaborator samples came from the United States, Italy and Spain and covered acute and convalescent phases of COVID-19. The prospective study material was composed of cDNA or gDNA derived from T cells, B-cell-depleted T cells, or PBMCs. Deeply sampled blood TCRbeta repertoires from subjects exposed to, actively infected with, or recovered from COVID-19 were included in the dataset. A freely available public database, intended as a resource for researchers studying the immune response to SARS-CoV-2, is where the repertoires were released. The samples were drawn from two sources: the first 160 participants of the ongoing ImmuneRACE study, and 1,000 to 1,500 subjects contributed by 6 global collaborators. The sample metadata nearly always contained a de-identified subject ID, COVID-19 status, age in years and sex. Where HLA class I and class II types were available, the types were taken from metadata supplied by the sample provider, not from assay-based typing.

V is clipped by 5 bases and J by 1 base, and the sequence between their germline boundaries is 12 bases long. Spanning cysteine to phenylalanine, the CDR3 consists of 14 amino acids. Of all the DNA, just the CDR3 is kept, 42 bases in frame from base 1. From a lookup of the germline V gene, CDR1 and CDR2 are SGHAT and FQNNGV. Whole blood was collected in K2EDTA tubes by collaborating institutions according to the institutions' own protocols. For TCRbeta analysis, collaborators shipped samples as frozen whole blood, isolated PBMCs, or DNA extracted from either of those sample types. Results the study describes overall, beyond this receptor: The amount of clinical and demographic metadata varied by source and participant and was provided uncurated.

TCRbeta CDR3 regions were amplified from genomic DNA by means of the immunoSEQ Assay, a bias-controlled multiplex PCR. The original pipeline was this. Nucleated cell counts per sample were estimated from amplification of reference gene primers within the assay. Sequence reads were collapsed and filtered to measure the absolute abundance of every unique TCRbeta CDR3 rearrangement. For each sample, productive Simpson clonality was calculated by taking the square root of Simpson's diversity index across productive rearrangements. The immuneACCESS repertoire file appears here via TCRdb, limited to in-frame rearrangements. These files lack a portion of the clones; in checked studies, under half of the deficit traces to unresolved V genes, and the cause of the others is not known. For V, J and clone size, that table is used; D and trimming come from the DNA. The sample table shows about 16,000 clones, and roughly 82% are seen once. The biggest ten clones account for 21% of the sample.

Material for sequencing was peripheral blood. The chain is made from TRBV11-2 and TRBJ2-7, and perhaps TRBD1 as D gene, on 6 matching bases. The sequence came from a man older than 75 with active COVID-19. For the CDR3, the sequence is CASSPLTGSYEQYF. The DNA sequence is as follows: TGTGCCAGCAGCCCGTTGACAGGTTCCTACGAGCAGTACTTC.